The 25 T cell receptor beta chains presented below share a single source sample, sequenced in a study of shared T cell receptors in the human thymus. Measured with immunoSEQ multiplex PCR; TCRdb has only the in-frame clones, and not every one. The data hold some 720,000 clones, with approximately 88% observed a single time. This same sample was also part of a study on human thymus T cells.

The sample was thymocytes. These TCRs come from a boy in the first two years of life with a congenital heart defect.

The J gene is TRBJ2-5, the V gene TRBV4-1, with 13 nucleotides matching TRBD2. CDR1 and CDR2 from the germline V gene are MGHRA and YSYEKL. The CDR3 consists of 18 residues. The V gene end was trimmed by 4 bases and the J gene end by 5 bases; junction bases not matched to a gene: 13. CDR3 in DNA: TGCGCCAGCAGCCCACAACCGAAGACTAGCGGGAGGAGGGAGACCCAGTACTTC. Protein sequence: CASSPQPKTSGRRETQYF.

V gene TRBV5-1 combines with J gene TRBJ2-5; TRBD1 matches 10 bases. After removal of 3 bases from V and 3 bases from J, the junction contained 5 bases not matched to a gene. From germline, CDR1 is SGHRS and CDR2 YFSETQ. This CDR3 has 15 residues. The CDR3 here is CASSSPGQGKETQYF. DNA of the CDR3: TGCGCCAGCAGCTCCCCGGGACAGGGGAAAGAGACCCAGTACTTC.

The chain carries TRBV12-5 and TRBJ2-1; TRBD2 matches 9 bases. Germline loops: CDR1 LGHNT, CDR2 FRNRAP. With 2 bases clipped from V and 0 bases from J, the junction kept 20 bases outside the gene matches. The CDR3 sequence is 22 residues long. The CDR3 region is CASGLLLYPPRLADGSYNEQFF. CDR3 sequence (DNA): TGTGCTAGTGGTTTGTTACTCTACCCCCCCCGACTAGCGGACGGCTCCTACAATGAGCAGTTCTTC.

This chain joins TRBV6-1 and TRBJ1-1; no clear D. V was pared by 4 bases and J by 9 bases, with 15 bases between. This CDR3 comprises 13 residues. Germline assignment: CDR1 MNHNS and CDR2 SASEGT. CDR3 amino acids: CASSGRAPGKAFF. In nucleotides, the CDR3 is TGTGCCAGCAGTGGCCGGGCCCCGGGGAAAGCTTTCTTT.

V gene TRBV5-1 combines with J gene TRBJ1-2; 9 nucleotides line up with TRBD1. The V gene's germline CDR1 is SGHRS and CDR2 YFSETQ. The CDR3 extends over 17 amino acids. V lost 0 bases and J lost 4; bases outside the gene matches: 10. For the CDR3, the DNA is TGCGCCAGCAGCTTGGCGACAGACAGGGGGGACCCCTATGGCTACACCTTC. Translating it yields CASSLATDRGDPYGYTF.

This clone was seen only a few times. This chain connects TRBV15 to TRBJ2-1; 12 nucleotides match TRBD2. The CDR3 is 17 residues long. Germline CDR1 and CDR2: LNHNV and YYDKDF (reference sequence). Trimming removed 2 bases from V and 7 bases from J; junction bases left unmatched: 9. CDR3 in amino acids: CATSRFLAGGPWNEQFF. The CDR3 DNA reads as TGTGCCACCAGCAGATTCCTAGCGGGAGGGCCTTGGAATGAGCAGTTCTTC.

J is TRBJ1-2 and V is TRBV5-1; D not resolved. The V and J ends lost 0 bases and 2 bases respectively, with 8 bases between them. This CDR3 is built from 14 residues. Germline CDR1 SGHRS, CDR2 YFSETQ. The CDR3 is CASSLETGNYGYTF. Here the CDR3 DNA reads TGCGCCAGCAGCTTGGAAACGGGGAACTATGGCTACACCTTC.

This clone occurred once. V is TRBV27 and J is TRBJ1-2; tentative D call: TRBD1 (6 bases). V lost 2 bases and J lost 6, with 22 bases in between. CDR3 length: 17 amino acids. The germline gives CDR1 MNHEY, CDR2 SMNVEV (reference sequence). CDR3: CASSLRKQGQRGDGYTF. In nucleotides, the CDR3 is TGTGCCAGCAGTTTAAGGAAACAGGGCCAGAGGGGAGATGGCTACACCTTC.

The chain uses TRBV5-1 and TRBJ2-5, with no clear D. This CDR3 has 12 residues. Per germline, CDR1 SGHRS and CDR2 YFSETQ. With 0 bases removed from V and 5 bases from J, the gap between germline ends came to 5 bases. This CDR3 reads CASSLDSETQYF. The DNA of the CDR3 is TGCGCCAGCAGCTTGGACAGTGAGACCCAGTACTTC.

The chain employs TRBV29-1 and TRBJ2-5; D gene uncertain. Trimming left V 7 bases short and J 4 bases short, with 16 bases between. CDR3 size: 13 residues. Germline CDR1 is SQVTM and CDR2 is ANQGSEA. CDR3: CSDELHPRETQYF. In DNA, the CDR3 is TGCAGCGACGAACTCCACCCCCGAGAGACCCAGTACTTC.

The CDR3 here is CASNSSPPVGNQPQHF. DNA of the CDR3: TGTGCCAGTAACTCCTCGCCCCCGGTGGGCAATCAGCCCCAGCATTTT. The chain joins TRBV19 to TRBJ1-5; D not certain. This CDR3 spans 16 amino acids. CDR1 LNHDA and CDR2 SQIVND come from the germline V gene (reference sequence). V lost 7 bases to trimming and J lost 2 bases, with 18 bases between them.

A single count supports this clone. The V call is TRBV28, the J call TRBJ2-2, with TRBD2 matching 9 bases. The CDR3 has 14 amino acids. V shed 8 bases, J shed 5 bases, and the junction held 6 bases outside the gene matches. CDR1 and CDR2 (germline): MDHEN, SYDVKM. CDR3 nucleotides: TGTGCCAGCTCAGTAGCGGGAGATACCGGGGAGCTGTTTTTT. Its protein product is CASSVAGDTGELFF. The full variable domain, completed using reference TRBV28 and TRBJ2-2, is DVKVTQSSRYLVKRTGEKVFLECVQDMDHENMFWYRQDPGLGLRLIYFSYDVKMKEKGDIPEGYSVSREKKERFSLILESASTNQTSMYLCASSVAGDTGELFFGEGSRLTVL.

The rearrangement uses TRBV14 and TRBJ2-7; no definite D call. Germline V gene data show CDR1 as SGHDN and CDR2 as FVKESK. V was pared by 1 base and J by 9 bases, with 10 bases between. This CDR3 comprises 12 residues. Written as DNA, the CDR3 is TGTGCCAGCAGCCAAGGAGATTCCACGCAGTACTTC. Amino acid sequence: CASSQGDSTQYF.

This chain links TRBV9 with TRBJ2-2, with 8 positions matching TRBD2. CDR1 and CDR2 (germline): SGDLS, YYNGEE. Trimming removed 4 bases from V and 7 bases from J; junction bases left unmatched: 3. This CDR3 has 13 amino acids. CDR3 in DNA: TGTGCCAGCAGCCCCGGGGGGGTCGGGGAGCTGTTTTTT. It translates to CASSPGGVGELFF.

The V call is TRBV27, the J call TRBJ2-1, with TRBD2 identical over 14 bases. The CDR3 loop spans 16 amino acids. V shed 4 bases, J shed 9 bases, and the junction held 8 bases outside the gene matches. CDR1 MNHEY and CDR2 SMNVEV come from the germline V gene (reference sequence). CDR3 in amino acids: CASSSGLAGERSEQFF. CDR3 DNA: TGTGCCAGCAGTTCGGGACTAGCGGGAGAAAGGAGTGAGCAGTTCTTC.

The J gene is TRBJ1-2, the V gene TRBV6-6, with a possible D match to TRBD1 (6 bases). The CDR3 runs to 12 residues. V was pared by 6 bases and J by 8 bases, with 13 bases between. Germline lookup yields CDR1 MNHNY and CDR2 SVGAGI (reference sequence). CDR3 sequence reads: CASRTQGWGYTF. The CDR3 coding sequence is TGTGCCAGCAGAACACAGGGCTGGGGCTACACCTTC.

The chain is built from TRBV11-2 and TRBJ2-7; D might be TRBD1 (6 bases). This CDR3 is built from 15 residues. CDR1 is SGHAT and CDR2 is FQNNGV in the germline V gene. The V gene lost 1 base and the J gene lost 3 bases, with 13 bases spanning the gap. The CDR3: CASSLVSQGGYEQYF. The CDR3 DNA sequence: TGTGCCAGCAGCTTAGTGTCACAGGGCGGCTACGAGCAGTACTTC.

This clone occurred once. The chain carries TRBV5-6 and TRBJ1-4, with D possibly being TRBD1 (6 bases). Germline values: CDR1 SGHDT, CDR2 YYEEEE. The CDR3 is 14 amino acids. V lost 4 bases and J lost 8, with 15 bases in between. CDR3 protein: CASSRGWTAEKLFF. The CDR3 DNA reads as TGTGCCAGCAGCCGCGGGTGGACAGCCGAAAAACTGTTTTTT.

This sequence joins TRBV4-3 and TRBJ2-2; D not resolved. Germline V gene data show CDR1 as LGHNA and CDR2 as YSLEER. The CDR3 is 15 residues long. V lost 0 bases and J lost 4, with 9 bases in between. The CDR3 here is CASSQDIETTGELFF. CDR3 sequence (DNA): TGCGCCAGCAGCCAAGATATAGAAACCACCGGGGAGCTGTTTTTT.

This clone has just a few counts. The chain is built from TRBV29-1 and TRBJ1-3; possibly TRBD1 for D (5 bases). V lost 4 bases and J 3 bases, leaving 7 bases between the germline ends. The CDR3 length is 12 residues. In germline, CDR1 is SQVTM, CDR2 ANQGSEA. CDR3 nucleotides: TGCAGCGTTGGGGGGGTTGGAAACACCATATATTTT. Translated: CSVGGVGNTIYF.

V and J are TRBV7-8 and TRBJ2-3; no definite D call. CDR1 SGHVS and CDR2 FQNEAQ come from the germline V gene. V dropped 5 bases and J dropped 1 base, with 16 bases sitting between them. This CDR3 comprises 16 residues. CDR3 in DNA: TGTGCCAGCAGCATTAGCAGACGAGGCGGCACAGATACGCAGTATTTT. It encodes CASSISRRGGTDTQYF.

This clone occurred a few times. The chain joins TRBV29-1 to TRBJ1-3; unclear D gene. The V end lost 0 bases, the J end lost 10 bases, and 10 bases lay between the germline ends. The CDR3 is made up of 12 amino acids. The germline V gene has CDR1 SQVTM and CDR2 ANQGSEA. The CDR3 nucleotides are TGCAGCGTTGAAGATGAGGAGTGGACCATATATTTT. Its translation: CSVEDEEWTIYF.

The J gene is TRBJ2-7, the V gene TRBV5-6; perhaps TRBD2 as D (5 bases). The CDR3 length is 15 residues. Trimming pared 0 bases from V and 4 bases from J, leaving 14 bases between. Germline V gene lookup returns CDR1 SGHDT and CDR2 YYEEEE. CDR3 protein: CASSLVSGVGYEQYF. CDR3 nucleotides: TGTGCCAGCAGCTTGGTCTCCGGGGTTGGGTACGAGCAGTACTTC.

This chain uses TRBV29-1 with TRBJ2-5; TRBD2 matches 13 bases. Losses at the gene ends were 8 bases for V and 1 base for J; bases not matched to a gene: 10. CDR1 is SQVTM, CDR2 ANQGSEA, per germline. CDR3 length equals 16 residues. CDR3 bases: TGCAGCCTTCGGACTAGCGGGAGTGGAGCCCAAGAGACCCAGTACTTC. This codes for CSLRTSGSGAQETQYF.

The CDR3 region is CASSLDVGTPSLYEQYF. CDR3 coding DNA: TGTGCCAGCAGCTTAGATGTAGGGACACCCAGCCTATACGAGCAGTACTTC. The rearrangement links TRBV11-2 to TRBJ2-7, with a weak D call TRBD1 (6 bases). CDR1 SGHAT and CDR2 FQNNGV come from the germline V gene. CDR3 length equals 17 residues. V lost 0 bases to trimming and J lost 4 bases, with 19 bases between them.